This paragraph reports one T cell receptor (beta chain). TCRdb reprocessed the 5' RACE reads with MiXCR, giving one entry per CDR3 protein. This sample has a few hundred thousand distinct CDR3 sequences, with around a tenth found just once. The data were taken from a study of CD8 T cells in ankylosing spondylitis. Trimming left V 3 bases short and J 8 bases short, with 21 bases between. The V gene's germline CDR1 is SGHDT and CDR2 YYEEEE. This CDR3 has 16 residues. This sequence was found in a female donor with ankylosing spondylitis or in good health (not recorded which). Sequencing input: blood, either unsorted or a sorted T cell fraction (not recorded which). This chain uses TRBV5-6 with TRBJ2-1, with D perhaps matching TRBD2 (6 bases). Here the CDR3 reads CASSSGDSKWGDEQFF. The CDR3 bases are TGTGCCAGCAGCTCCGGGGACTCGAAATGGGGCGATGAGCAGTTCTTC.